Sequencing of this TCR beta chain was carried out in a study of beta chain features in type 1 diabetes. Losses at the gene ends were 2 bases for V and 6 bases for J; bases not matched to a gene: 6. The CDR3 has 16 residues. CDR1 and CDR2 from the germline V gene are MNHNS and SASEGT. All of the isolated RNA was reverse transcribed, so expressed TCRB transcripts were sequenced. Data came from immunoSEQ multiplex PCR; TCRdb stores just in-frame clones and leaves some out. The sample consists of about 40,000 clones, around 60% of them appearing once. Specimen: Tregs from blood. This chain links TRBV6-1 with TRBJ2-2, with TRBD2 matching 10 bases. The sequence was obtained from a woman aged 25 to 45 in good health. The CDR3 is CASSEQYLAGAGELFF. The CDR3 DNA follows: TGTGCCAGCAGTGAACAGTACCTAGCGGGAGCCGGGGAGCTGTTTTTT.